This T cell receptor (beta chain) was observed in a study of monozygotic twins with inflammatory bowel disease. General observations from the study: Researchers report that IBD patients shared fewer clonotypes with others than healthy twins, especially amid disease activity.

Each donor had roughly 2.7 ml of blood drawn. The CDR3 is 16 amino acids. The germline V gene encodes CDR1 GTSNPN and CDR2 SVGIG (reference sequence). Concerning this clonotype itself: The target antigen is unknown.

During cDNA synthesis, UMIs that each contained a 6-nucleotide sample barcode were added by means of template switching. Nested PCRs (about 17 and 10 cycles, two total) were applied to TCRalpha and TCRbeta cDNA. TCRdb reanalyzed the 5' RACE reads and collapses them to one entry per CDR3 protein, without DNA. This table holds about 130,000 distinct CDR3 sequences. V and J are TRBV30 and TRBJ2-7; checking the TCRdb D call of TRBD2 is not possible without DNA. The material sequenced was blood. This clonotype was obtained from a human donor with ulcerative colitis or Crohn's disease, or a healthy co-twin of an affected twin (not recorded which). The CDR3 here is CAWSVRGSGRAYEQYF.